This T cell receptor beta chain emerged from a study of T cell responses to AZD1222 COVID-19 vaccine. Findings and caveats of the study: Spike-specific TCR repertoires showed rising breadth and depth after two AZD1222 doses.

About this clone itself: Its cognate antigen is unknown.

Sequencing was performed with immunoSEQ multiplex PCR; in TCRdb, only in-frame clones are kept and a portion is missing. The table shows 65,000 to 95,000 clones, with approximately 80% occurring only once. The CDR3 runs to 11 residues. Germline CDR1 LNHDA, CDR2 SQIVND (reference sequence). Trimming took 6 bases from V and 8 from J, leaving 11 bases between them. Material: peripheral blood, obtained on day 0 of AZD1222 vaccination. The chain is built from TRBV19 and TRBJ2-7; no clear D gene. This receptor was taken from an adult in good health. The CDR3 region is CASSSGDKQYF. CDR3 nucleotides: TGTGCCAGTAGCTCCGGTGATAAGCAGTACTTC.